This T cell receptor (beta chain) was retrieved from a study of shared clonotypes between healthy human individuals. The CDR3 totals 14 residues. J gave up 4 bases and V 5 bases, and 5 bases lay outside the gene matches. Germline CDR1 WSHSY, CDR2 SAAADI. How the authors handled the data: There were no quality scores in the junction-only immunoSEQ sequences, so filtering differed. Measured with immunoSEQ multiplex PCR; TCRdb has only the in-frame clones, and not every one. That table furnishes V, J and clone size, whereas the DNA furnished D and trimming. The data contain 450,000 to 650,000 clones, around 77% of them singletons.

This TCR was sampled from a woman between 40 and 50 years old in good health. Some clones in this sample may be carry-over from other donors' samples. The sample taken for sequencing was PBMCs. The chain combines TRBV10-2 with TRBJ1-1; 9 bases line up with TRBD1. CDR3 sequence (DNA): TGCGCCAGCAGTCTACAGGGGGCGCGCACTGAAGCTTTCTTT. Amino acid sequence: CASSLQGARTEAFF.